These 13 T cell receptor beta chains came from one sample sequenced in a study of immune evolution from preneoplasia to lung adenocarcinoma (dated by TCRdb to the early 2020s). Libraries were constructed by the immunoSEQ multiplex PCR assay. Sourced from immuneACCESS, this table was stored by TCRdb with only in-frame sequences that have V and J called. A share of the clones is absent; for the studies checked, an unresolved V gene accounts for under half, and the remainder has no known explanation. Recorded for this sample are over 30,000 clones; 60% to 75% of them occurred a single time. The ten top clones hold 6% to 7% of the sample. Sequenced sample: FFPE invasive lung adenocarcinoma tissue. The cell subset or site label on this specimen signifies: frankly invasive lung adenocarcinoma (ADC). The receptors originated from a person aged 55 to 75 with lung adenocarcinoma.

By sample fraction, this clone is medium-sized. V is TRBV5-1 and J is TRBJ2-3; 7 nucleotides align to TRBD1. The CDR3 is made up of 14 amino acids. V was clipped by 0 bases and J by 4 bases; unmatched bases: 2. Per the germline V gene, CDR1 is SGHRS and CDR2 is YFSETQ. The CDR3 nucleotides are TGCGCCAGCAGCTTGGGACAGGGTGCAGATACGCAGTATTTT. Translation gives CASSLGQGADTQYF. The full variable domain, completed using reference TRBV5-1 and TRBJ2-3, is KAGVTQTPRYLIKTRGQQVTLSCSPISGHRSVSWYQQTPGQGLQFLFEYFSETQRNKGNFPGRFSGRQFSNSRSEMNVSTLELGDSALYLCASSLGQGADTQYFGPGTRLTVL.

The rearrangement uses TRBV5-4 and TRBJ1-2; no definite D call. V was cut by 0 bases and J by 7 bases, with 13 bases left in between. The CDR3 has 14 amino acids. In germline, CDR1 is SGHNT, CDR2 YYREEE (reference sequence). CDR3 sequence reads: CASSLEGYEFGYTF. In DNA form, the CDR3 reads TGTGCCAGCAGCTTGGAGGGTTATGAGTTTGGCTACACCTTC.

This chain uses TRBV5-1 with TRBJ2-3; D gene unclear. The length of the CDR3 is 13 residues. CDR1 SGHRS and CDR2 YFSETQ come from the germline V gene. V lost 2 bases to trimming and J lost 0 bases, with 4 bases between them. The CDR3 DNA is TGCGCCAGCAGCTTCGACAGCACAGATACGCAGTATTTT. Protein product: CASSFDSTDTQYF.

Here the CDR3 DNA reads TGTGCCAGCAGTTTTCTAGCGGGAGTCCCAAAATACCAAGAGACCCAGTACTTC. Encoded protein: CASSFLAGVPKYQETQYF. The chain recombines TRBV28 with TRBJ2-5, with 10 bases fitting TRBD2. CDR1 and CDR2 (germline): MDHEN, SYDVKM. V shed 3 bases and J 0 bases; nucleotides not matched to a gene: 10. CDR3 length equals 18 residues.

V usage is TRBV5-1 and J usage is TRBJ1-2; D remains ambiguous. There are 14 residues in the CDR3. CDR1 SGHRS and CDR2 YFSETQ come from the germline V gene. Between the trimmed V and J ends, which lost 5 bases and 0 bases, there was a span of 11 bases. The CDR3 loop reads CASSFETPNYGYTF. The CDR3 DNA follows: TGCGCCAGCAGTTTTGAGACTCCTAACTATGGCTACACCTTC.

This clone has just a few counts. CDR3 nucleotide sequence: TGTGCCAGCAGTTTAAGAGGGGACCCTTTAAACACTGAAGCTTTCTTT. Amino acids: CASSLRGDPLNTEAFF. The rearrangement uses TRBV27 and TRBJ1-1, with D perhaps TRBD1 (5 bases). Germline V gives CDR1 MNHEY, CDR2 SMNVEV (reference sequence). V dropped 2 bases and J dropped 2 bases, with 15 bases sitting between them. The CDR3 covers 16 residues.

This chain uses TRBV11-2 with TRBJ1-5; the D gene is possibly TRBD1 (6 bases). Germline CDR1 and CDR2: SGHAT and FQNNGV. V was shortened by 5 bases and J by 4 bases, with 9 bases between the two germline ends. The CDR3 extends over 13 amino acids. CDR3 sequence: CASSPQGNQPQHF. As DNA, the CDR3 is TGTGCCAGCAGCCCACAGGGAAATCAGCCCCAGCATTTT.

The rearrangement uses TRBV29-1 and TRBJ1-2; a weak D match, TRBD1 (6 bases). The germline CDR1 and CDR2 sequences are SQVTM and ANQGSEA. The CDR3 runs to 14 residues. The V gene lost 6 bases and the J gene lost 1 base, with 15 bases spanning the gap. CDR3 bases: TGCAGCGTCAAAAAACAGGGAAATAACTATGGCTACACCTTC. This gives the protein CSVKKQGNNYGYTF.

As to this clone: Distinct nucleotide sequences in the sample also encode this CDR3. This chain connects TRBV13 to TRBJ2-1; 8 nucleotides line up with TRBD2. V lost 4 bases to trimming and J lost 3 bases; unmatched junction nucleotides: 8. CDR1 is PRHDT and CDR2 is FYEKMQ in the germline V gene (reference sequence). The CDR3 sequence is 16 residues long. In nucleotides, the CDR3 is TGTGCCAGCAGCTCAAAGCGGGAGCTAAGCTACAATGAGCAGTTCTTC. This translates into CASSSKRELSYNEQFF.

This chain joins TRBV30 and TRBJ1-5; possibly TRBD1 for D (5 bases). This CDR3 has 13 amino acids. V dropped 1 base and J dropped 1 base, with 5 bases sitting between them. The germline CDR1 and CDR2 sequences are GTSNPN and SVGIG (reference sequence). DNA for the CDR3: TGTGCCTGGAGTGGACAGAGCAATCAGCCCCAGCATTTT. It is translated as CAWSGQSNQPQHF.

Only a few counts were recorded for this clone. This chain uses TRBV7-2 with TRBJ1-4; 9 positions match TRBD1. The CDR3 totals 16 residues. Germline V CDR1 and CDR2: SGHTA, FQGNSA. The trim removed 4 bases at V and 7 bases at J, leaving 10 bases unmatched. In DNA, the CDR3 is TGTGCCAGCAGCTCCGCTGGACAGGGGTGGGGTGAAAAACTGTTTTTT. This translates into CASSSAGQGWGEKLFF.

The CDR3 coding sequence is TGTGCCAGCAGCTTATGGGACAGGGGGTCATTCAGCTCCTACGAGCAGTACTTC. As protein: CASSLWDRGSFSSYEQYF. This chain links TRBV7-8 with TRBJ2-7; 11 nucleotides agree with TRBD1. The CDR3 is made up of 18 amino acids. Germline lookup yields CDR1 SGHVS and CDR2 FQNEAQ. The V segment lost 2 bases and the J segment 0 bases; nucleotides outside the gene matches: 9.

This clone was observed a handful of times. J is TRBJ2-7 and V is TRBV11-2; no definite D call. Deletions cut 1 base from V and 2 bases from J, with 6 bases between. The CDR3 is made up of 13 amino acids. CDR1 and CDR2 (germline): SGHAT, FQNNGV. CDR3 protein: CASSLGQPYEQYF. In DNA form, the CDR3 reads TGTGCCAGCAGCTTAGGGCAGCCCTACGAGCAGTACTTC.